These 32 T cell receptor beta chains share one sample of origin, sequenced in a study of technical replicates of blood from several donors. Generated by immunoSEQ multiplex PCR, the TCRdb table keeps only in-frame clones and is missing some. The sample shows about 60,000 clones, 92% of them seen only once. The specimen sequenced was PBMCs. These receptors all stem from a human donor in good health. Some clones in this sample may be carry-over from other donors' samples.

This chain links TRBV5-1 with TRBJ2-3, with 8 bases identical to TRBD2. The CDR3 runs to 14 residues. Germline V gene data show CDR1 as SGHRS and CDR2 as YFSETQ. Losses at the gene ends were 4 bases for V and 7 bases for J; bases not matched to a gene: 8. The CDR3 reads CASSDTSGTNTQYF. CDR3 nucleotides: TGCGCCAGCAGCGACACTAGCGGAACTAATACGCAGTATTTT.

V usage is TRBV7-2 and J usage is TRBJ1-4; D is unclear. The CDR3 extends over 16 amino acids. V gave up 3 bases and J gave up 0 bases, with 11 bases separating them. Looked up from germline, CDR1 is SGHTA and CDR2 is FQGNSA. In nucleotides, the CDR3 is TGTGCCAGCAGCTTGGAATGGCGGGCAACTAATGAAAAACTGTTTTTT. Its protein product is CASSLEWRATNEKLFF.

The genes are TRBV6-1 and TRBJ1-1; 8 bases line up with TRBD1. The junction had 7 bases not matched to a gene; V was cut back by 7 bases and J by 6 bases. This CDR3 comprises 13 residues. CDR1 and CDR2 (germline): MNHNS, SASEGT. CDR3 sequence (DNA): TGTGCCAGCAAACAGGGGGTTGTCGCTGAAGCTTTCTTT. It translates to CASKQGVVAEAFF.

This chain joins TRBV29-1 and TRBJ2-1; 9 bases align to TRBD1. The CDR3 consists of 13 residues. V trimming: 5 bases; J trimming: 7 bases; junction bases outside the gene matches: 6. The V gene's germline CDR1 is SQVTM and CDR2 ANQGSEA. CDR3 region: CSVKQGAWNEQFF. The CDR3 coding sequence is TGCAGCGTTAAACAGGGGGCATGGAATGAGCAGTTCTTC.

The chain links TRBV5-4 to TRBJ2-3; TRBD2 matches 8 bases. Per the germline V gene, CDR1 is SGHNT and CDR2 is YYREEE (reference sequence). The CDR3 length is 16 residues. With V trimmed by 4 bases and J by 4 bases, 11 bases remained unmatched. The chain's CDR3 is CASSPMAGGPPDTQYF. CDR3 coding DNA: TGTGCCAGCAGCCCGATGGCGGGGGGTCCGCCAGATACGCAGTATTTT. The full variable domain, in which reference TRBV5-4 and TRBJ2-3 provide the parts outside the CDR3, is ETGVTQSPTHLIKTRGQQVTLRCSSQSGHNTVSWYQQALGQGPQFIFQYYREEENGRGNFPPRFSGLQFPNYSSELNVNALELDDSALYLCASSPMAGGPPDTQYFGPGTRLTVL.

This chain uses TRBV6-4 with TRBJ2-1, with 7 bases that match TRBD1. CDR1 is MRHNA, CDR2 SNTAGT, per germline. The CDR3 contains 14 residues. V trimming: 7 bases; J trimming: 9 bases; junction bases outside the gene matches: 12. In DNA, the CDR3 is TGTGCCAGCACTAGGGGGCCTGGGACGGGTGAGCAGTTCTTC. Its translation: CASTRGPGTGEQFF.

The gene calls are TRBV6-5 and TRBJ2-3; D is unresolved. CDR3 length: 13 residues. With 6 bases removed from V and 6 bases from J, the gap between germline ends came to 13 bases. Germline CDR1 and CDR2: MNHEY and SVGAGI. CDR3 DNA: TGTGCCAGCAGATCTCCTTTGTTGGATACGCAGTATTTT. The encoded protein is CASRSPLLDTQYF.

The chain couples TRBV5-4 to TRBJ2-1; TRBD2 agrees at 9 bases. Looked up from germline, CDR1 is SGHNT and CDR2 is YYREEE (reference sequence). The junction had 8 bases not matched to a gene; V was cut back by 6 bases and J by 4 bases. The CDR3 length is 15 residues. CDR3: CASTPQAGGYNEQFF. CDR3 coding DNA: TGTGCCAGCACCCCCCAGGCGGGGGGGTACAATGAGCAGTTCTTC.

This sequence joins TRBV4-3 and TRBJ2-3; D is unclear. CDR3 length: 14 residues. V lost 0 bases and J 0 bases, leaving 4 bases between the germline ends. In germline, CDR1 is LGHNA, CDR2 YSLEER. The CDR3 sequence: CASSQDQSTDTQYF. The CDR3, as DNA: TGCGCCAGCAGCCAAGATCAAAGCACAGATACGCAGTATTTT.

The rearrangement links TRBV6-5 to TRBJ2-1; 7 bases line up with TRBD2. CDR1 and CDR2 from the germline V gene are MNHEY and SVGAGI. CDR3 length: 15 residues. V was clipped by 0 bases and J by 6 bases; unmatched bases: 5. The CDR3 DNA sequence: TGTGCCAGCAGTTACTCGATGGGGGAGGGCAATGAGCAGTTCTTC. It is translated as CASSYSMGEGNEQFF.

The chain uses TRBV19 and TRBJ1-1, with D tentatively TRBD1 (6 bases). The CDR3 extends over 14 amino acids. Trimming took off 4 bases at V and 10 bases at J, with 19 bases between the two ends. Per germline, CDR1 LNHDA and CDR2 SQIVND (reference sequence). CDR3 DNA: TGTGCCAGTAGTAGAGGGAGCCCAGGGGTAACAGCTTTCTTT. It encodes CASSRGSPGVTAFF.

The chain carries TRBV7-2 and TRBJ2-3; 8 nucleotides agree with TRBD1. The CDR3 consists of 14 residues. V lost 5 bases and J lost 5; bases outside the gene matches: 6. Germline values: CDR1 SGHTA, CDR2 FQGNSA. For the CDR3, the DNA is TGTGCCAGCAGCCGGACAGGGTTTGGAGATACGCAGTATTTT. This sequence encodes CASSRTGFGDTQYF.

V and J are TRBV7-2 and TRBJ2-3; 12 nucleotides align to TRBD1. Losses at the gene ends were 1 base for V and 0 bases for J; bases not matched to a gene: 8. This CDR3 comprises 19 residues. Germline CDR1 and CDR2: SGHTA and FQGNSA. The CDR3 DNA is TGTGCCAGCAGCTTAGACGGGACAGGGGGCCTTCTTAGCACAGATACGCAGTATTTT. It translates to CASSLDGTGGLLSTDTQYF.

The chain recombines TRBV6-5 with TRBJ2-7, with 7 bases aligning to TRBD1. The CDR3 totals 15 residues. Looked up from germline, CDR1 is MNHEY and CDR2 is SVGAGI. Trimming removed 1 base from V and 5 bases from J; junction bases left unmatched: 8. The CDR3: CASSYYGTALNEQYF. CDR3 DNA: TGTGCCAGCAGTTACTACGGGACAGCCCTTAACGAGCAGTACTTC.

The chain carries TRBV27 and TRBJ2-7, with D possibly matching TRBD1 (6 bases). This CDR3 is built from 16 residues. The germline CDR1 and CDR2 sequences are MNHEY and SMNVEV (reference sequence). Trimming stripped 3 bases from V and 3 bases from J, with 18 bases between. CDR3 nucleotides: TGTGCCAGCAGTTTCCAAAAGCCTACGGGACACTACGAGCAGTACTTC. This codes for CASSFQKPTGHYEQYF.

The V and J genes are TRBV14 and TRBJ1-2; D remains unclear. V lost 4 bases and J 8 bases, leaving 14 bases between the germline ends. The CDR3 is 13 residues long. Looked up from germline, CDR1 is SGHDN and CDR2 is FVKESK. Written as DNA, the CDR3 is TGTGCCAGCAGCCCAAGACATTATCACGGCTACACCTTC. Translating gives CASSPRHYHGYTF.

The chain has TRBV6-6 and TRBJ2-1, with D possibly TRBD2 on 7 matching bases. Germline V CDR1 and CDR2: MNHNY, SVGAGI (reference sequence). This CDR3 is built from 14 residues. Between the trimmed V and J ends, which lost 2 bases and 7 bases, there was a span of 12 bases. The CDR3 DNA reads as TGTGCCAGCAGTTACGGGGGGGCTGGGAATGAGCAGTTCTTC. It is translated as CASSYGGAGNEQFF.

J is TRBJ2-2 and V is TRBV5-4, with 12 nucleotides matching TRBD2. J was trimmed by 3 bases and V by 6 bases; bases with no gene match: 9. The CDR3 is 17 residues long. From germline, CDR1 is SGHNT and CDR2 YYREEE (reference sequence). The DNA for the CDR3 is TGTGCCAGCAACCCGGGGGGACTAGCGGGTCACACCGGGGAGCTGTTTTTT. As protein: CASNPGGLAGHTGELFF.

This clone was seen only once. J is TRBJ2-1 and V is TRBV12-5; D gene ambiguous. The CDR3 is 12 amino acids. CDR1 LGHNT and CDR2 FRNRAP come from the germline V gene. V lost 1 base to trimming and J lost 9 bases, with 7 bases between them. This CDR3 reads CASGLGYIEQFF. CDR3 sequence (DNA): TGTGCTAGTGGTTTGGGCTATATTGAGCAGTTCTTC.

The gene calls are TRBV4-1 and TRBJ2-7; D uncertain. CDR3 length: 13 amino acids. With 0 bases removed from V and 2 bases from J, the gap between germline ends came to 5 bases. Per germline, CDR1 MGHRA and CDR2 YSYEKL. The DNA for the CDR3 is TGCGCCAGCAGCCAAGATCGTGCCTACGAGCAGTACTTC. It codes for CASSQDRAYEQYF.

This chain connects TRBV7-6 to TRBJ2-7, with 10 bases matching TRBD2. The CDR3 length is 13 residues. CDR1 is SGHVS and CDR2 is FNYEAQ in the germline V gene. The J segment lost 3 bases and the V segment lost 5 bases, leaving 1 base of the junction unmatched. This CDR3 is CASSPSGSYEQYF. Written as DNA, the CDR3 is TGTGCCAGCAGCCCTAGCGGGAGCTACGAGCAGTACTTC.

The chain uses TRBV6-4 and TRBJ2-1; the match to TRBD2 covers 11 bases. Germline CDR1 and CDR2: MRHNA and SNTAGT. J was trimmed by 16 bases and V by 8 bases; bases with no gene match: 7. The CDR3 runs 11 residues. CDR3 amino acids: CASRLAGGSFF. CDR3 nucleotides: TGTGCCAGCCGTCTAGCGGGAGGATCTTTCTTC.

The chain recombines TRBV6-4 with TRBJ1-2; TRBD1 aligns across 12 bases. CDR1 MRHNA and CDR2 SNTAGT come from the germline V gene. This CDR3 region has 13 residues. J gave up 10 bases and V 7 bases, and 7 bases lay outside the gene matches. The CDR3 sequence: CASTPGQGAPYTF. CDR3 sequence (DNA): TGTGCCAGCACCCCGGGACAGGGGGCCCCCTACACCTTC.

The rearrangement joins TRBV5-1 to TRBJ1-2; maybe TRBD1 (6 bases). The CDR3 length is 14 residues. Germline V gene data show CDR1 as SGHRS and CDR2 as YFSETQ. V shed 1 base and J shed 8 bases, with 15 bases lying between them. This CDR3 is CASSLRGQGIGYTF. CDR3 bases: TGCGCCAGCAGCTTGAGGGGCCAGGGGATCGGCTACACCTTC.

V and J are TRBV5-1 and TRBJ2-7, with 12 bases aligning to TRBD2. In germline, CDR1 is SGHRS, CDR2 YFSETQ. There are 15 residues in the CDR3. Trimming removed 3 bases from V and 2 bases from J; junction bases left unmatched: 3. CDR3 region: CASSSGLAGPYEQYF. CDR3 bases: TGCGCCAGCAGCTCCGGACTAGCGGGACCCTACGAGCAGTACTTC.

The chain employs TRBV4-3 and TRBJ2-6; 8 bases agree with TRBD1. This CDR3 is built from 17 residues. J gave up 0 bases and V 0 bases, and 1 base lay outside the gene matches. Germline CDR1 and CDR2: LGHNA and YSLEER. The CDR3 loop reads CASSQEDRASGANVLTF. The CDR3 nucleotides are TGCGCCAGCAGCCAAGAGGACAGGGCCTCTGGGGCCAACGTCCTGACTTTC.

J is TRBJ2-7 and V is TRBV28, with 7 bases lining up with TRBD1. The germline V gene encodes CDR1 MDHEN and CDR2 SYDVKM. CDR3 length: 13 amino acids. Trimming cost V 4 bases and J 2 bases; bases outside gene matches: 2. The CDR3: CASSWTGPYEQYF. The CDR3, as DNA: TGTGCCAGCAGTTGGACAGGTCCCTACGAGCAGTACTTC.

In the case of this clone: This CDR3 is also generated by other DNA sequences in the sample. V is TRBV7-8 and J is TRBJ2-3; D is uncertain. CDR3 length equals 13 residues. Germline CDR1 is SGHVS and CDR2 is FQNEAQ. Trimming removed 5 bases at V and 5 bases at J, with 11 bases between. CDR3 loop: CASSPPREDTQYF. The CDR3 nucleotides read TGTGCCAGCAGCCCCCCTCGAGAAGATACGCAGTATTTT.

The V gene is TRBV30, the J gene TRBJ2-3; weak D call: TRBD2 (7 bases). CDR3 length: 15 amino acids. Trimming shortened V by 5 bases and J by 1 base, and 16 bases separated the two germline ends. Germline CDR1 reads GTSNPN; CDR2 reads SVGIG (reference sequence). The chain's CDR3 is CAWGRGGVGTDTQYF. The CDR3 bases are TGTGCCTGGGGGAGGGGGGGAGTGGGCACAGATACGCAGTATTTT.

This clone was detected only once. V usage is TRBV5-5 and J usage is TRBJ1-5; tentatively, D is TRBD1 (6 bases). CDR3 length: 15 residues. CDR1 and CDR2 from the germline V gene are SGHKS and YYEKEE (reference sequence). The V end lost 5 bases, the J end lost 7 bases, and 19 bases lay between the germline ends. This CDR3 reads CASRLGGREGQPQHF. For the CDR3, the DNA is TGTGCCAGCAGACTGGGGGGCAGGGAGGGCCAGCCCCAGCATTTT. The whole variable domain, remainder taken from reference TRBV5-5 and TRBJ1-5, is DAGVTQSPTHLIKTRGQQVTLRCSPISGHKSVSWYQQVLGQGPQFIFQYYEKEERGRGNFPDRFSARQFPNYSSELNVNALLLGDSALYLCASRLGGREGQPQHFGDGTRLSIL.

Written as DNA, the CDR3 is TGTGCCAGCAGCGAAGACAGGGGGACTAATGAAAAACTGTTTTTT. It yields the protein CASSEDRGTNEKLFF. V and J are TRBV7-6 and TRBJ1-4; TRBD1 agrees at 9 bases. V was clipped by 5 bases and J by 2 bases; unmatched bases: 3. Germline-derived CDR1 and CDR2 are SGHVS and FNYEAQ. The CDR3 runs to 15 residues.

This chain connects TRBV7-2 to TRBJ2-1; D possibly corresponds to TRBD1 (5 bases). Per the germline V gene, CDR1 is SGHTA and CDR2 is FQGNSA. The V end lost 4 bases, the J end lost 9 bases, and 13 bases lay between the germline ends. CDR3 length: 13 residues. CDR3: CASSSQRGSEQFF. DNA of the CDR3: TGTGCCAGCAGCTCACAAAGGGGTAGTGAGCAGTTCTTC.